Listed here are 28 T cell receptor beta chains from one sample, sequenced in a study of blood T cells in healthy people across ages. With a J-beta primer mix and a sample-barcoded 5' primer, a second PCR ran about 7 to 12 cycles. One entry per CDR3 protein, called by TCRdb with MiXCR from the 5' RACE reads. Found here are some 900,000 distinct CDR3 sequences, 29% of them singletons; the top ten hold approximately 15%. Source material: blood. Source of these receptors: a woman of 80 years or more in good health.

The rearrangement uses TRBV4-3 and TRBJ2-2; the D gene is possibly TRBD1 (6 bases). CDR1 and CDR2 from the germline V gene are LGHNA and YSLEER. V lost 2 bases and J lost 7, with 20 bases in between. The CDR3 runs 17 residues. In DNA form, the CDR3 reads TGCGCCAGCAGCCAAAGACCTATCAGGGGTGTTAACGGGGAGCTGTTTTTT. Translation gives CASSQRPIRGVNGELFF.

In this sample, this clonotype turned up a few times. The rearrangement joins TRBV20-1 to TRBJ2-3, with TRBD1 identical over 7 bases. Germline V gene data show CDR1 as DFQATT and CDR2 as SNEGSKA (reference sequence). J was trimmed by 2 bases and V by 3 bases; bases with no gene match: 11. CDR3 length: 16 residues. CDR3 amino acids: CSASRSSGGITDTQYF. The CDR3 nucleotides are TGCAGTGCTAGTAGATCCTCAGGGGGAATCACAGATACGCAGTATTTT.

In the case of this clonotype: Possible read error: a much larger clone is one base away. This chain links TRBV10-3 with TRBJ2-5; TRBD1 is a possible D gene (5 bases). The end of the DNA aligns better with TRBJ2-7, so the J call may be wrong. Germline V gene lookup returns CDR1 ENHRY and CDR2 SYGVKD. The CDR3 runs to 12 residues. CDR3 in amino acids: CAIGDSKYEQYF. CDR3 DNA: TGTGCCATCGGTGACAGCAAGTACGAGCAGTACTTC.

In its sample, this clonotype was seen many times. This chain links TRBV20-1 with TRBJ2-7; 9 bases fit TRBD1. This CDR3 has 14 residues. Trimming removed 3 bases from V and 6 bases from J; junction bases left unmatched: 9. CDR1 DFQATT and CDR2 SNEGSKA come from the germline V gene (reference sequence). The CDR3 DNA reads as TGCAGTGCTAGGGAGCAACAGGGGGCCCGCGAGCAGTACTTC. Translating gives CSAREQQGAREQYF.

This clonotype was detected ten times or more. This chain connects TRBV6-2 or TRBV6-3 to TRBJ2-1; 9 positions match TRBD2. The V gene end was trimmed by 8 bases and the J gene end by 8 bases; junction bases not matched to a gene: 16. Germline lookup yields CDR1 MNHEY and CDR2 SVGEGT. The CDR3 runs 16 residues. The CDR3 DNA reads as TGTGCCAGCGCCCAGACAGCGGGGGGCCGCTTGTATGAGCAGTTCTTC. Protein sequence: CASAQTAGGRLYEQFF.

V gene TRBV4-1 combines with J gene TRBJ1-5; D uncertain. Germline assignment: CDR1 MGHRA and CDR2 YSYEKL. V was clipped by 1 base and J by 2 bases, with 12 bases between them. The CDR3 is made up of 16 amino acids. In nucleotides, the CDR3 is TGCGCCAGCAGCCAAGTTCTCACTCAGGGCAATCAGCCCCAGCATTTT. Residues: CASSQVLTQGNQPQHF.

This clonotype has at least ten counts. The DNA of the CDR3 is TGTGCCAGCACCCAGTACGGAGCTGAAGCTTTCTTT. Encoded protein: CASTQYGAEAFF. The chain has TRBV6-2 or TRBV6-3 and TRBJ1-1; no firm D call. V was trimmed by 7 bases and J by 6 bases, leaving 12 bases between them. CDR3 size: 12 residues. CDR1 MNHEY and CDR2 SVGEGT come from the germline V gene.

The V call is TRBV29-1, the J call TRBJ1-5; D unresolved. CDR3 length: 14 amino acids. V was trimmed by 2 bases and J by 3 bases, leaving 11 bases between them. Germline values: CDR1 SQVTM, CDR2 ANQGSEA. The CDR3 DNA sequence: TGCAGCGTTGAAAGGCAGGCGGACAATCAGCCCCAGCATTTT. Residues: CSVERQADNQPQHF.

CDR3 bases: TGTGCCAGCAGCTTGAGGCCCTTAGCGGGGTCGGGGAATGAGCAGTACTTC. Encoded protein: CASSLRPLAGSGNEQYF. The chain employs TRBV5-5 and TRBJ2-1, with 8 bases fitting TRBD2. The DNA end favors TRBJ2-7, so the J call may be wrong. CDR3 length: 17 residues. CDR1 and CDR2 from the germline V gene are SGHKS and YYEKEE (reference sequence).

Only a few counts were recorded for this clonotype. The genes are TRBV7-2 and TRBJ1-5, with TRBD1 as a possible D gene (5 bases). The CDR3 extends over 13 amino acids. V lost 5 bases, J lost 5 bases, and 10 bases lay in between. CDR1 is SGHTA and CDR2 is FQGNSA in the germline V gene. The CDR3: CASSRVGDQPQHF. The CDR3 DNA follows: TGTGCCAGCAGCCGAGTAGGGGATCAGCCCCAGCATTTT.

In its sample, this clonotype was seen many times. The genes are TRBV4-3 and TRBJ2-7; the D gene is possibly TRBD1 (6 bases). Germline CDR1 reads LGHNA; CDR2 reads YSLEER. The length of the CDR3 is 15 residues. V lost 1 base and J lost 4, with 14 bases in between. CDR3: CASSQVGQLGYEQYF. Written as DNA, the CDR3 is TGCGCCAGCAGCCAAGTTGGACAGTTGGGGTACGAGCAGTACTTC.

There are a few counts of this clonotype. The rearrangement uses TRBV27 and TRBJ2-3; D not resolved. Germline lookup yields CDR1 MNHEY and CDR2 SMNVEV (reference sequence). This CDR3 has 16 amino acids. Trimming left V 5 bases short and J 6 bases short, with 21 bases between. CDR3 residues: CASSPPQPSLSDTQYF. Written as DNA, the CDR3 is TGTGCCAGCAGTCCCCCCCAGCCATCTCTGTCGGATACGCAGTATTTT.

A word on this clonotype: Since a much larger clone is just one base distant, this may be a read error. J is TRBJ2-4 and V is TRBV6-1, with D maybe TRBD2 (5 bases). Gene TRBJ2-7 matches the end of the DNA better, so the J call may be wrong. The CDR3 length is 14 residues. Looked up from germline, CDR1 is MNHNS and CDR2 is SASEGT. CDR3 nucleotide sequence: TGTGCCAGCAGTGTGGACCTCCGGGGTCCCGAGCAGTACTTC. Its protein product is CASSVDLRGPEQYF.

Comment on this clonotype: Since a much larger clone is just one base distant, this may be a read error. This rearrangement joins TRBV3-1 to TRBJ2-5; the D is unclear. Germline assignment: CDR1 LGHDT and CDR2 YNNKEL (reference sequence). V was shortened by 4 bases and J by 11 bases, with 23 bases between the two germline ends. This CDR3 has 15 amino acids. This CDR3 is CASSLGRSRYNEQYF. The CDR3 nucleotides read TGTGCCAGCAGCCTCGGAAGGTCGCGATACAATGAGCAGTACTTC.

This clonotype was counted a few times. The CDR3 reads CATSRAGPYYEQYF. The CDR3 DNA follows: TGTGCCACCAGCCGGGCGGGACCCTACTACGAGCAGTACTTC. The chain combines TRBV15 with TRBJ2-7; possible D gene TRBD2, 6 bases. The CDR3 has 14 amino acids. Germline lookup yields CDR1 LNHNV and CDR2 YYDKDF (reference sequence). V gave up 5 bases and J gave up 3 bases, with 14 bases separating them.

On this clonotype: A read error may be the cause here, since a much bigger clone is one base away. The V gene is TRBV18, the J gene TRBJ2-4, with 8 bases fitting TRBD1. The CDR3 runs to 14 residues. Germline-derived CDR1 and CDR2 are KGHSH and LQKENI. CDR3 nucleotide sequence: TGTACCAGCTCACCACAGGGGGACAAAAACATTCAGTACTTC. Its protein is CTSSPQGDKNIQYF.

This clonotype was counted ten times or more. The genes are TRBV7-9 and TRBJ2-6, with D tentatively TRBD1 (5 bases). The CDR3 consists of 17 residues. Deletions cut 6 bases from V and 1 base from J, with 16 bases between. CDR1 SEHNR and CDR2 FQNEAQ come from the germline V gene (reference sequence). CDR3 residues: CASSIQGPWSGANVLTF. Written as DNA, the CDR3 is TGTGCCAGCAGTATCCAGGGTCCTTGGTCTGGGGCCAACGTCCTGACTTTC.

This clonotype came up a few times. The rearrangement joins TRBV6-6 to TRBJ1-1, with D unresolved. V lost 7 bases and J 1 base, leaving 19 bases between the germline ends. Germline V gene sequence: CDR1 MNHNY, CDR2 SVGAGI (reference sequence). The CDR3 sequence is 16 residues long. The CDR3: CASNQDHRASNTEAFF. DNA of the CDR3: TGTGCCAGCAATCAGGACCACCGGGCGTCGAACACTGAAGCTTTCTTT.

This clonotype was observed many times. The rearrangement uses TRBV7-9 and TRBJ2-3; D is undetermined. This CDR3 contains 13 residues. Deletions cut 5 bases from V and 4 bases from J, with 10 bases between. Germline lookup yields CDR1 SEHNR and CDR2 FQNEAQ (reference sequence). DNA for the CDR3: TGTGCCAGCAGCCCCGAGATTCCAGATACGCAGTATTTT. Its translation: CASSPEIPDTQYF.

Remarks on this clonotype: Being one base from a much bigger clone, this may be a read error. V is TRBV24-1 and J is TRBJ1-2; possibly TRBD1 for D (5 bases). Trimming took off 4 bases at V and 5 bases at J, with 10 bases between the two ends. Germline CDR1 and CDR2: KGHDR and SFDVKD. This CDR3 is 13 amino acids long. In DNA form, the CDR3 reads TGTGCCACCAGTGAGGGACGGATATATGGCTACACCTTC. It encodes CATSEGRIYGYTF.

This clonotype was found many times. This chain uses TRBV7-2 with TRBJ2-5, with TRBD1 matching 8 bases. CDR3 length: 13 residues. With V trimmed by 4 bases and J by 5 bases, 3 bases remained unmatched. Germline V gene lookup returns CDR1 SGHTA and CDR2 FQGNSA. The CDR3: CASSYNRGETQYF. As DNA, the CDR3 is TGTGCCAGCAGCTACAACAGGGGGGAGACCCAGTACTTC.

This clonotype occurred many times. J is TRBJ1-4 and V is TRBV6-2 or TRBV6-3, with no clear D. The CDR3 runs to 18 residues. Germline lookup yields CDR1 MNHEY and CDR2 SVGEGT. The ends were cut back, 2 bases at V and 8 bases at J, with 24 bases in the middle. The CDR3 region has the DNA TGTGCCAGCAGTTACAATCCGGAATTCTACTCGCTTAGGGAAAAACTGTTTTTT. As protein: CASSYNPEFYSLREKLFF.

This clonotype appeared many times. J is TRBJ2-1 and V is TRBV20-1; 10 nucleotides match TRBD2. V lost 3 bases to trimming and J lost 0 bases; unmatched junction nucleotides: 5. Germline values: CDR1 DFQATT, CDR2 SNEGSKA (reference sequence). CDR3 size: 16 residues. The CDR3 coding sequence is TGCAGTGCTAGTCTAGCGGGGGAAAGCTCCTACAATGAGCAGTTCTTC. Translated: CSASLAGESSYNEQFF.

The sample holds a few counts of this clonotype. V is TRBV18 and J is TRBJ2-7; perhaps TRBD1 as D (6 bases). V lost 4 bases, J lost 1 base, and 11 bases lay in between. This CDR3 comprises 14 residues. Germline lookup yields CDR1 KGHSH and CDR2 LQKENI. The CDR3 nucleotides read TGTGCCAGCTCACAAGGACAGATTTCCTACGAGCAGTACTTC. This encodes CASSQGQISYEQYF.

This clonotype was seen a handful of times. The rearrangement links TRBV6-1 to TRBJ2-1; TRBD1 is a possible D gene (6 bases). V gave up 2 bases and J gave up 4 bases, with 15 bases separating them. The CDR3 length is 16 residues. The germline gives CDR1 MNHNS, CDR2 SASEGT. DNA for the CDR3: TGTGCCAGCAGTGAATGGCCTCCCGACAGGTACAATGAGCAGTTCTTC. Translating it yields CASSEWPPDRYNEQFF.

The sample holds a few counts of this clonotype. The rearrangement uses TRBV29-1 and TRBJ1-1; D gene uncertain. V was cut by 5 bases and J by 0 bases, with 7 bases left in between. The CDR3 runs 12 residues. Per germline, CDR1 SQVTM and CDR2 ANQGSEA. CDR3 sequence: CSVRQVNTEAFF. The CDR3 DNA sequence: TGCAGCGTTAGGCAAGTGAACACTGAAGCTTTCTTT.

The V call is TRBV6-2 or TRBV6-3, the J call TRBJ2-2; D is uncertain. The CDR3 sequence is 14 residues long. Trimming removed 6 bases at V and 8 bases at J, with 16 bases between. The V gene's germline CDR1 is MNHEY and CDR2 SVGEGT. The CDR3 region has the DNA TGTGCCAGCAGCACCGGGCCCCGGGCTGGGGAGCTGTTTTTT. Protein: CASSTGPRAGELFF.

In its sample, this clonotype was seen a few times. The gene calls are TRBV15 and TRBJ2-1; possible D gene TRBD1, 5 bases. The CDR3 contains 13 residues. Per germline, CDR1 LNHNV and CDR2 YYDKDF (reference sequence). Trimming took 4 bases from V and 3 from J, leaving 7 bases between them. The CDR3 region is CATSIGDYNEQFF. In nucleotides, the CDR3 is TGTGCCACCAGCATAGGGGACTACAATGAGCAGTTCTTC.